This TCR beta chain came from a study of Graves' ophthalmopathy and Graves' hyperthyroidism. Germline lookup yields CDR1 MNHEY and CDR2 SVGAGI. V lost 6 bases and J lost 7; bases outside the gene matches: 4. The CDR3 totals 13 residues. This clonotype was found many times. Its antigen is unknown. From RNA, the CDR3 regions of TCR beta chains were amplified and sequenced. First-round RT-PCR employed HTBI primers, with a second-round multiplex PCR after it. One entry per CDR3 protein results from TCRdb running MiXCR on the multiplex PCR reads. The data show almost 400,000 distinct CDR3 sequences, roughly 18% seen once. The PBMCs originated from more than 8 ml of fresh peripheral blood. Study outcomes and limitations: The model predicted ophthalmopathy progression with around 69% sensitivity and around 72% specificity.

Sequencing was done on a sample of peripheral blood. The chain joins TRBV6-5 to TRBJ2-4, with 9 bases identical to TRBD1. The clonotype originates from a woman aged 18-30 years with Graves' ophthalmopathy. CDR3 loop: CASRRQGGNIQYF. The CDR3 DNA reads TGTGCCAGCAGGCGACAGGGGGGGAACATTCAGTACTTC.